The 30 T cell receptor beta chains below all came from one sample that was sequenced in a study of cytomegalovirus exposure and HLA in healthy donors. Both 60 Vbeta primers and 13 Jbeta primers went into the PCR. Profiled with immunoSEQ multiplex PCR; TCRdb holds only in-frame clones, not every one. Of roughly 190,000 clones in the sample, about 80% were seen once. The sequenced material came from PBMCs. The origin of the receptors is a woman in her forties or fifties in good health and CMV-seropositive.

This sequence joins TRBV11-1 and TRBJ1-1; D call uncertain. V was trimmed by 5 bases and J by 5 bases, leaving 18 bases between them. In germline, CDR1 is SGHAT, CDR2 FQDESV (reference sequence). The CDR3 loop spans 15 amino acids. CDR3 in amino acids: CASSPRLHRRTEAFF. CDR3 nucleotide sequence: TGTGCCAGCAGCCCAAGACTCCATAGAAGGACTGAAGCTTTCTTT. Full variable domain (rest looked up from reference TRBV11-1 and TRBJ1-1): EAEVAQSPRYKITEKSQAVAFWCDPISGHATLYWYRQILGQGPELLVQFQDESVVDDSQLPKDRFSAERLKGVDSTLKIQPAELGDSAMYLCASSPRLHRRTEAFFGQGTRLTVV.

The chain joins TRBV5-1 to TRBJ2-5; 9 bases fit TRBD2. CDR1 and CDR2 from the germline V gene are SGHRS and YFSETQ. The V gene end was trimmed by 4 bases and the J gene end by 6 bases; junction bases not matched to a gene: 19. This CDR3 contains 18 residues. The CDR3 DNA reads as TGCGCCAGCAGCCGCCGGCCAGCTAGCGGGGAAGCGCTAAAGACCCAGTACTTC. This gives the protein CASSRRPASGEALKTQYF.

This chain uses TRBV5-4 with TRBJ1-2; 12 bases fit TRBD1. Germline V gives CDR1 SGHNT, CDR2 YYREEE (reference sequence). This CDR3 comprises 17 residues. V dropped 1 base and J dropped 8; count of bases not matched to a gene: 12. The CDR3 spells CASSLWGQGALRNGYTF. CDR3 nucleotides: TGTGCCAGCAGCTTGTGGGGACAGGGGGCGCTTCGTAACGGCTACACCTTC.

V gene TRBV10-2 combines with J gene TRBJ2-7, with 9 bases lining up with TRBD1. Looked up from germline, CDR1 is WSHSY and CDR2 is SAAADI. The CDR3 contains 16 residues. The J segment lost 4 bases and the V segment lost 8 bases, leaving 15 bases of the junction unmatched. The DNA for the CDR3 is TGCGCCAGCCAAACAGGGGGCTTACGGTCTGTGTACGAGCAGTACTTC. Its translation: CASQTGGLRSVYEQYF.

The chain links TRBV9 to TRBJ1-1, with a weak D call TRBD1 (5 bases). Trimming cost V 4 bases and J 1 base, with 14 bases left between them. The CDR3 has 15 amino acids. The germline V gene encodes CDR1 SGDLS and CDR2 YYNGEE. CDR3 sequence reads: CASSQTDTSNTEAFF. The CDR3 DNA is TGTGCCAGCAGCCAAACGGACACCTCGAACACTGAAGCTTTCTTT.

The chain carries TRBV7-9 and TRBJ2-7, with D possibly being TRBD2 (7 bases). V was clipped by 0 bases and J by 2 bases, with 11 bases between them. The CDR3 is 15 amino acids. CDR1 SEHNR and CDR2 FQNEAQ come from the germline V gene (reference sequence). The CDR3 region has the DNA TGTGCCAGCAGCTTAGCAGGGGGGGGGACCTACGAGCAGTACTTC. The encoded protein is CASSLAGGGTYEQYF.

The rearrangement joins TRBV29-1 to TRBJ1-2; possible D gene TRBD1, 6 bases. Germline assignment: CDR1 SQVTM and CDR2 ANQGSEA. Trimming left V 3 bases short and J 12 bases short, with 17 bases between. The CDR3 consists of 12 residues. The CDR3 here is CSVDQGSRINTF. The CDR3 DNA follows: TGCAGCGTTGATCAGGGGTCCAGGATTAACACCTTC.

CDR3: CASRLQGRPGGYTF. The CDR3 DNA sequence: TGTGCCAGCAGACTCCAGGGCCGCCCCGGCGGCTACACCTTC. The chain joins TRBV6-5 to TRBJ1-2; D may be TRBD1 (5 bases). The ends were cut back, 6 bases at V and 8 bases at J, with 19 bases in the middle. Per the germline V gene, CDR1 is MNHEY and CDR2 is SVGAGI. The CDR3 has 14 residues.

The genes are TRBV5-4 and TRBJ2-5, with 12 bases aligning to TRBD1. The J call may not be correct, given that the DNA end is closer to TRBJ2-7. The germline V gene has CDR1 SGHNT and CDR2 YYREEE (reference sequence). This CDR3 comprises 14 residues. This CDR3 is CASSRDRGRHEQYF. The CDR3 DNA reads as TGTGCCAGCAGCCGGGACAGGGGGCGACACGAGCAGTACTTC.

To note about this clone: An end of the junction does not agree with germline; a read error may underlie this. For the CDR3, the DNA is TGTGTCAGCAGCAGACGGACTAGCCCCAACCAAGAGACCCAGTACTTC. This translates into CVSSRRTSPNQETQYF. The chain recombines TRBV5-6 with TRBJ2-5; 8 bases are shared with TRBD2. The germline CDR1 and CDR2 sequences are SGHDT and YYEEEE. This CDR3 spans 16 amino acids.

The CDR3 DNA reads as TGTGCCAGCAGCCCACACCCGAGACAGCATTTCGATGAGCAGTTCTTC. Translated, it gives CASSPHPRQHFDEQFF. This chain connects TRBV9 to TRBJ2-1; D may be TRBD1 (5 bases). Trimming removed 4 bases from V and 8 bases from J, with 22 bases in between. From germline, CDR1 is SGDLS and CDR2 YYNGEE. The CDR3 contains 16 residues.

V gene TRBV7-2 combines with J gene TRBJ1-5; D unresolved. Deletions cut 5 bases from V and 7 bases from J, with 15 bases between. The length of the CDR3 is 14 residues. Looked up from germline, CDR1 is SGHTA and CDR2 is FQGNSA. The CDR3 nucleotides are TGTGCCAGCAGCCACGGGTCTGGGTACCAGCCCCAGCATTTT. Translation: CASSHGSGYQPQHF.

The J gene is TRBJ2-7, the V gene TRBV5-1; weak D call: TRBD2 (6 bases). The CDR3 totals 15 residues. CDR1 is SGHRS, CDR2 YFSETQ, per germline. V was clipped by 4 bases and J by 12 bases, with 26 bases between them. As DNA, the CDR3 is TGCGCCAGCAGCCCGGACGGGGGAAAAAACAGAATAGGGTACTTC. Translating gives CASSPDGGKNRIGYF.

The chain is built from TRBV6-1 and TRBJ1-2; D is unresolved. Between the trimmed V and J ends, which lost 2 bases and 7 bases, there was a span of 5 bases. This CDR3 spans 11 amino acids. Germline V CDR1 and CDR2: MNHNS, SASEGT. CDR3 sequence: CASSELSGYTF. In nucleotides, the CDR3 is TGTGCCAGCAGTGAACTCTCTGGCTACACCTTC.

The rearrangement links TRBV7-7 to TRBJ2-5; 9 nucleotides line up with TRBD2. Germline V gene lookup returns CDR1 SSHAT and CDR2 FNYEAQ (reference sequence). Trimming removed 3 bases from V and 2 bases from J; junction bases left unmatched: 4. The CDR3 consists of 15 residues. CDR3 sequence reads: CASSLGSGGQETQYF. For the CDR3, the DNA is TGTGCCAGCAGCTTGGGTAGCGGGGGACAAGAGACCCAGTACTTC.

The V call is TRBV7-9, the J call TRBJ2-5, with D perhaps matching TRBD2 (6 bases). There are 16 residues in the CDR3. The V gene's germline CDR1 is SEHNR and CDR2 FQNEAQ (reference sequence). Between the trimmed V and J ends, which lost 5 bases and 3 bases, there was a span of 19 bases. DNA of the CDR3: TGTGCCAGCAGCCCCTTAGAATCGGACTATAAAGAGACCCAGTACTTC. It codes for CASSPLESDYKETQYF.

The rearrangement uses TRBV5-4 and TRBJ2-1; D is perhaps TRBD1 (5 bases). CDR1 and CDR2 (germline): SGHNT, YYREEE (reference sequence). The ends were cut back, 0 bases at V and 6 bases at J, with 13 bases in the middle. The CDR3 is 15 amino acids. The CDR3 here is CASSLGQGVANEQFF. The CDR3 bases are TGTGCCAGCAGCTTGGGTCAGGGTGTAGCCAATGAGCAGTTCTTC.

The V and J genes are TRBV5-1 and TRBJ1-1; D is uncertain. Germline CDR1 SGHRS, CDR2 YFSETQ. The CDR3 loop spans 14 amino acids. Trimming shortened V by 6 bases and J by 2 bases, and 14 bases separated the two germline ends. The CDR3 is CASTNPGVNTEAFF. DNA for the CDR3: TGCGCCAGCACCAACCCGGGAGTAAACACTGAAGCTTTCTTT.

This rearrangement joins TRBV25-1 to TRBJ1-1, with D uncertain. Germline CDR1 is MGHDK and CDR2 is SYGVNS. CDR3 length equals 14 residues. V dropped 0 bases and J dropped 2 bases, with 7 bases sitting between them. In DNA, the CDR3 is TGTGCCAGCAGTGAATATCACAGCAACACTGAAGCTTTCTTT. It codes for CASSEYHSNTEAFF.

This chain uses TRBV5-1 with TRBJ1-4, with TRBD1 matching 7 bases. CDR3 length: 16 residues. V lost 4 bases to trimming and J lost 5 bases; unmatched junction nucleotides: 11. From germline, CDR1 is SGHRS and CDR2 YFSETQ. CDR3: CASSPQGTAGNEKLFF. CDR3 DNA sequence: TGCGCCAGCAGCCCCCAGGGGACAGCAGGGAATGAAAAACTGTTTTTT.

V is TRBV5-5 and J is TRBJ1-1, with D hard to call. Looked up from germline, CDR1 is SGHKS and CDR2 is YYEKEE (reference sequence). The CDR3 contains 14 residues. Between the trimmed V and J ends, which lost 2 bases and 6 bases, there was a span of 14 bases. DNA for the CDR3: TGTGCCAGCAGCTTACCGACCGGCAGCGCTGAAGCTTTCTTT. It yields the protein CASSLPTGSAEAFF.

V gene TRBV2 combines with J gene TRBJ1-3; D is ambiguous. Germline lookup yields CDR1 SNHLY and CDR2 FYNNEI. There are 18 residues in the CDR3. The V end was cut by 2 bases, the J end by 0 bases, with 17 bases between. CDR3 loop: CASSEFIVAGSSGNTIYF. The DNA for the CDR3 is TGTGCCAGCAGTGAATTTATCGTGGCGGGCAGCTCTGGAAACACCATATATTTT.

The chain carries TRBV18 and TRBJ1-6; D call uncertain. This CDR3 has 16 amino acids. Germline V CDR1 and CDR2: KGHSH, LQKENI. The ends were cut back, 6 bases at V and 6 bases at J, with 18 bases in the middle. The CDR3 here is CASSPEGGSLNSPLHF. For the CDR3, the DNA is TGTGCCAGCTCCCCGGAAGGAGGGAGCCTTAATTCACCCCTCCACTTT.

The CDR3 reads CASSLTQGNEQFF. In DNA form, the CDR3 reads TGTGCCAGCAGCTTAACCCAGGGGAATGAGCAGTTCTTC. The chain joins TRBV7-8 to TRBJ2-1, with D perhaps matching TRBD1 (6 bases). The V gene lost 2 bases and the J gene lost 7 bases, with 9 bases spanning the gap. Germline CDR1 reads SGHVS; CDR2 reads FQNEAQ. This CDR3 comprises 13 residues.

The chain couples TRBV6-9 to TRBJ1-1; TRBD1 aligns across 7 bases. Germline V gives CDR1 MNHGY, CDR2 SVAAGI. CDR3 length: 13 amino acids. The V segment lost 7 bases and the J segment 5 bases; nucleotides outside the gene matches: 7. CDR3: CASNLQGSTEAFF. As DNA, the CDR3 is TGTGCCAGCAATCTACAGGGGAGTACTGAAGCTTTCTTT.

V is TRBV6-4 and J is TRBJ2-2, with 16 bases lining up with TRBD2. V shed 2 bases and J 1 base; nucleotides not matched to a gene: 10. Germline CDR1 and CDR2: MRHNA and SNTAGT. CDR3 length: 21 amino acids. The CDR3 is CASSDPPGTSGGAGNTGELFF. The CDR3 coding sequence is TGTGCCAGCAGTGACCCTCCGGGGACTAGCGGGGGGGCGGGGAACACCGGGGAGCTGTTTTTT.

This chain connects TRBV30 to TRBJ1-1; no clear D gene. V dropped 5 bases and J dropped 0 bases, with 10 bases sitting between them. The germline gives CDR1 GTSNPN, CDR2 SVGIG (reference sequence). The CDR3 totals 13 residues. The CDR3, as DNA: TGTGCCTGGCAGACAAACATGAACACTGAAGCTTTCTTT. Amino acid sequence: CAWQTNMNTEAFF.

This chain connects TRBV15 to TRBJ1-3; tentative D call: TRBD1 (6 bases). This CDR3 spans 15 amino acids. The germline V and J ends were trimmed by 5 bases and 1 base, with 12 bases remaining between them. CDR1 and CDR2 from the germline V gene are LNHNV and YYDKDF (reference sequence). The CDR3 DNA reads TGTGCCACCAGCCCCCGACAGGCGTCTGGAAACACCATATATTTT. Its protein product is CATSPRQASGNTIYF.

This chain joins TRBV9 and TRBJ1-2; tentatively, D is TRBD1 (6 bases). With 4 bases removed from V and 5 bases from J, the gap between germline ends came to 21 bases. This CDR3 contains 16 residues. Germline V gene sequence: CDR1 SGDLS, CDR2 YYNGEE. CDR3 nucleotide sequence: TGTGCCAGCAGCCTCCGCGGGGGCGCAAGCGCGTATGGCTACACCTTC. Its protein is CASSLRGGASAYGYTF.

V is TRBV5-5 and J is TRBJ1-2, with 7 bases aligning to TRBD1. With 0 bases clipped from V and 4 bases from J, the junction kept 9 bases outside the gene matches. Germline loops: CDR1 SGHKS, CDR2 YYEKEE (reference sequence). CDR3 length: 16 amino acids. The CDR3 spells CASSLEGRDRLYGYTF. Written as DNA, the CDR3 is TGTGCCAGCAGCTTGGAGGGCCGGGACAGACTCTATGGCTACACCTTC. The full variable domain, in which reference TRBV5-5 and TRBJ1-2 provide the parts outside the CDR3, is DAGVTQSPTHLIKTRGQQVTLRCSPISGHKSVSWYQQVLGQGPQFIFQYYEKEERGRGNFPDRFSARQFPNYSSELNVNALLLGDSALYLCASSLEGRDRLYGYTFGSGTRLTVV.